This T cell receptor beta chain was identified in a study of shared clonotypes between healthy human individuals. The CDR3 consists of 15 residues. V lost 0 bases and J lost 3, with 12 bases in between. The V gene's germline CDR1 is GTSNPN and CDR2 SVGIG (reference sequence). A deep-level run was used for the assay. Replicate PCRs run on sorted subsets employed roughly 180 ng DNA, around 27,000 T cell genomes. Produced via immunoSEQ multiplex PCR; TCRdb's table is partial and in-frame only. Here the sample spans about 2 million clones, over 85% being singletons. Splitting the CD4+ cells yielded a CD45RA+ naive subset and a CD45RA-negative memory subset.

The V and J genes are TRBV30 and TRBJ1-5; D is possibly TRBD1 (5 bases). The source material was naive CD4+ T cells sorted from blood. Subset of the sample: CD45RA+ positively selected. This TCR came from a man aged 18 to 30 in good health. The chain's CDR3 is CAWSVSGSLNQPQHF. CDR3 in DNA: TGTGCCTGGAGTGTATCAGGGTCCCTCAATCAGCCCCAGCATTTT.